This T cell receptor beta chain was observed in a study of shared T cell receptors in the human thymus. With respect to this clone: The sample holds other DNA sequences that translate to the same CDR3.

This CDR3 has 16 residues. V was clipped by 0 bases and J by 1 base; unmatched bases: 3. Germline CDR1 SGHRS, CDR2 YFSETQ. This table comes from immunoSEQ multiplex PCR, and its TCRdb copy is limited to in-frame clones, with some not included. The sample carries hundreds of thousands of clones, 88% recorded once. This sample also appeared in a second study, on human thymus T cells. That source adds: Corrective heart surgery yielded resections, and these provided the thymus tissue. There appeared to be biased usage of V and J genes in thymic and blood repertoires. Overlap was high between thymic repertoires from unrelated individuals, as reported in related research.

Sequences were obtained from thymocytes. The chain has TRBV5-1 and TRBJ2-2; 7 nucleotides match TRBD2. The clonotype was recovered from a boy less than two years old with a congenital heart defect. The CDR3 DNA reads as TGCGCCAGCAGCTTGGGTCTAGCGGAGAACACCGGGGAGCTGTTTTTT. This gives the protein CASSLGLAENTGELFF.